These 8 T cell receptor beta chains originate from one sample sequenced in a study of shared clonotypes between healthy human individuals. Measured with immunoSEQ multiplex PCR; TCRdb has only the in-frame clones, and not every one. The sample shows over a million clones, approximately 76% of them seen only once. Sequenced material: memory CD4+ T cells sorted from blood. Described subset: CD45RA-negative fraction. The source of these receptors is a man younger than 35 in good health.

The V call is TRBV7-9, the J call TRBJ1-1, with a weak D call TRBD1 (6 bases). The CDR3 sequence is 11 residues long. V lost 8 bases and J 8 bases, leaving 12 bases between the germline ends. Germline CDR1 and CDR2: SEHNR and FQNEAQ (reference sequence). CDR3 nucleotides: TGTGCCAGCCAGGGGCAGGTGGAAGCTTTCTTT. Translating it yields CASQGQVEAFF.

V and J are TRBV18 and TRBJ2-7; 10 nucleotides line up with TRBD1. V was pared by 4 bases and J by 2 bases, with 5 bases of the junction left unmatched. The CDR3 has 15 amino acids. From germline, CDR1 is KGHSH and CDR2 LQKENI. DNA of the CDR3: TGTGCCAGCTCACGGACAGGGGGATCCCCCTACGAGCAGTACTTC. Protein sequence: CASSRTGGSPYEQYF. The entire variable domain, with the rest obtained from reference TRBV18 and TRBJ2-7, is as follows: NAGVMQNPRHLVRRRGQEARLRCSPMKGHSHVYWYRQLPEEGLKFMVYLQKENIIDESGMPKERFSAEFPKEGPSILRIQQVVRGDSAAYFCASSRTGGSPYEQYFGPGTRLTVT.

The chain recombines TRBV10-3 with TRBJ2-7, with D unresolved. Trimming took 2 bases from V and 5 from J, leaving 4 bases between them. From germline, CDR1 is ENHRY and CDR2 SYGVKD. CDR3 length equals 11 residues. The CDR3 loop is CAISEAHEQYF. DNA of the CDR3: TGTGCCATCAGTGAGGCACACGAGCAGTACTTC.

The chain employs TRBV5-1 and TRBJ2-3; 12 nucleotides align to TRBD2. This CDR3 region has 14 residues. With 4 bases clipped from V and 6 bases from J, the junction kept 3 bases outside the gene matches. Germline V lookup: CDR1 SGHRS, CDR2 YFSETQ. The CDR3, as DNA: TGCGCCAGCAGCAAGACTAGCGGGGGTGATACGCAGTATTTT. Amino acids: CASSKTSGGDTQYF. Together with reference TRBV5-1 and TRBJ2-3, the CDR3 gives the full variable domain: KAGVTQTPRYLIKTRGQQVTLSCSPISGHRSVSWYQQTPGQGLQFLFEYFSETQRNKGNFPGRFSGRQFSNSRSEMNVSTLELGDSALYLCASSKTSGGDTQYFGPGTRLTVL.

The rearrangement joins TRBV5-1 to TRBJ1-2; 7 positions match TRBD1. The CDR3 is 14 residues long. Trimming took 0 bases from V and 8 from J; bases not matched to a gene: 7. Germline V CDR1 and CDR2: SGHRS, YFSETQ. In nucleotides, the CDR3 is TGCGCCAGCAGCTTGGCTGGGGACAGAGGGGGCTACACCTTC. Translation gives CASSLAGDRGGYTF.

The V gene is TRBV6-6, the J gene TRBJ1-5; D is perhaps TRBD1 (5 bases). V lost 9 bases and J lost 4, with 10 bases in between. Germline values: CDR1 MNHNY, CDR2 SVGAGI (reference sequence). The CDR3 spans 12 residues. CDR3 sequence reads: CASGWGNQPQHF. The DNA of the CDR3 is TGTGCCAGTGGATGGGGGAATCAGCCCCAGCATTTT.

The J gene is TRBJ1-1, the V gene TRBV12-2. TRBV12-2 constitutes a pseudogene. CDR3 size: 13 residues. As DNA, the CDR3 is TGTGCAAGTCGCCCAGTCCCGGGCAATGAAGCTTTCTTT. As protein: CASRPVPGNEAFF.

The chain links TRBV7-3 to TRBJ2-2; no clear D gene. Germline V gene sequence: CDR1 SGHTA, CDR2 FQGTGA. With 6 bases removed from V and 7 bases from J, the gap between germline ends came to 12 bases. This CDR3 spans 13 amino acids. CDR3: CASRAQVDGELFF. DNA for the CDR3: TGTGCCAGCAGGGCCCAGGTCGACGGGGAGCTGTTTTTT.